Listed here are 30 T cell receptor beta chains from one sample, sequenced in a study of PD-1 blockade in classical Hodgkin lymphoma. With no exception, relapse followed autologous stem cell transplantation in all patients, and brentuximab vedotin exposure varied. Sequencing used immunoSEQ multiplex PCR; TCRdb keeps in-frame clones, though not all of them. The sample consists of around 40,000 clones, around 80% of them appearing once. The input for sequencing was peripheral blood mononuclear cells (PBMCs), taken at baseline. These receptors were collected from a human donor with classical Hodgkin lymphoma.

This chain connects TRBV7-2 to TRBJ1-4; D not resolved. CDR1 and CDR2 from the germline V gene are SGHTA and FQGNSA. The V end was cut by 2 bases, the J end by 6 bases, with 10 bases between. The CDR3 covers 14 residues. In nucleotides, the CDR3 is TGTGCCAGCAGCTTACCCGGGGAGGATGAAAAACTGTTTTTT. Translated: CASSLPGEDEKLFF. The entire variable domain, with the rest obtained from reference TRBV7-2 and TRBJ1-4, is as follows: GAGVSQSPSNKVTEKGKDVELRCDPISGHTALYWYRQSLGQGLEFLIYFQGNSAPDKSGLPSDRFSAERTGGSVSTLTIQRTQQEDSAVYLCASSLPGEDEKLFFGSGTQLSVL.

The chain couples TRBV29-1 to TRBJ2-7, with 8 bases fitting TRBD2. This CDR3 region has 12 residues. The trim removed 5 bases at V and 4 bases at J, leaving 4 bases unmatched. The germline CDR1 and CDR2 sequences are SQVTM and ANQGSEA. CDR3 bases: TGCAGCGTTCGCCGGGGGGGGTACGAGCAGTACTTC. Translation: CSVRRGGYEQYF.

This clone was detected only once. This chain links TRBV9 with TRBJ1-4; possible D gene TRBD1, 5 bases. This CDR3 comprises 14 residues. V gave up 0 bases and J gave up 8 bases, with 11 bases separating them. The V gene's germline CDR1 is SGDLS and CDR2 YYNGEE. The CDR3 sequence is CASSVEGLGEKLFF. CDR3 in DNA: TGTGCCAGCAGCGTAGAGGGGTTGGGGGAAAAACTGTTTTTT.

The V call is TRBV7-2, the J call TRBJ1-5; D call uncertain. This CDR3 is 17 amino acids long. Trimming left V 0 bases short and J 0 bases short, with 12 bases between. Germline loops: CDR1 SGHTA, CDR2 FQGNSA. This CDR3 is CASSLAIAANSNQPQHF. CDR3 nucleotide sequence: TGTGCCAGCAGCTTAGCGATCGCAGCTAATAGCAATCAGCCCCAGCATTTT. The full variable domain, its missing parts supplied by reference TRBV7-2 and TRBJ1-5, is GAGVSQSPSNKVTEKGKDVELRCDPISGHTALYWYRQSLGQGLEFLIYFQGNSAPDKSGLPSDRFSAERTGGSVSTLTIQRTQQEDSAVYLCASSLAIAANSNQPQHFGDGTRLSIL.

The V call is TRBV2, the J call TRBJ2-1; TRBD2 agrees at 14 bases. This CDR3 contains 14 residues. V was clipped by 8 bases and J by 10 bases; unmatched bases: 7. CDR1 is SNHLY and CDR2 is FYNNEI in the germline V gene. This chain's CDR3 is CASGQGLAGVEQFF. CDR3 bases: TGTGCCAGCGGGCAGGGACTAGCGGGGGTCGAGCAGTTCTTC.

The chain is built from TRBV14 and TRBJ2-3, with D perhaps matching TRBD2 (7 bases). The CDR3 runs to 16 residues. Germline CDR1 SGHDN, CDR2 FVKESK. V was shortened by 4 bases and J by 4 bases, with 18 bases between the two germline ends. CDR3 region: CASSPIQWGGPDTQYF. The CDR3 DNA reads as TGTGCCAGCAGCCCCATCCAGTGGGGGGGCCCAGATACGCAGTATTTT. Supplemented by reference TRBV14 and TRBJ2-3, the full variable domain reads EAGVTQFPSHSVIEKGQTVTLRCDPISGHDNLYWYRRVMGKEIKFLLHFVKESKQDESGMPNNRFLAERTGGTYSTLKVQPAELEDSGVYFCASSPIQWGGPDTQYFGPGTRLTVL.

This clone was seen more than once but under ten times. The chain couples TRBV7-9 to TRBJ1-2; D unclear. Germline CDR1 SEHNR, CDR2 FQNEAQ (reference sequence). Deletions cut 7 bases from V and 6 bases from J, with 3 bases between. This CDR3 is 9 amino acids long. Written as DNA, the CDR3 is TGTGCCAGCAAGGATGGCTACACCTTC. Translating it yields CASKDGYTF.

The V gene is TRBV27, the J gene TRBJ2-3; 11 bases are a match to TRBD2. There are 18 residues in the CDR3. Germline lookup yields CDR1 MNHEY and CDR2 SMNVEV (reference sequence). V lost 2 bases to trimming and J lost 6 bases; unmatched junction nucleotides: 13. CDR3 DNA: TGTGCCAGCAGTTTACCTCCCCCCGGGACTAGCGGCGCGGATACGCAGTATTTT. It specifies CASSLPPPGTSGADTQYF.

This clone appeared a single time. The chain recombines TRBV27 with TRBJ2-1; 7 bases match TRBD2. V dropped 2 bases and J dropped 0; count of bases not matched to a gene: 1. Germline CDR1 MNHEY, CDR2 SMNVEV (reference sequence). CDR3 length equals 15 residues. CDR3 residues: CASSLPSGSYNEQFF. CDR3 nucleotides: TGTGCCAGCAGTTTACCTAGCGGCTCCTACAATGAGCAGTTCTTC.

The V and J genes are TRBV7-9 and TRBJ1-5; D not resolved. Looked up from germline, CDR1 is SEHNR and CDR2 is FQNEAQ (reference sequence). The length of the CDR3 is 10 residues. Deletions cut 8 bases from V and 5 bases from J, with 4 bases between. This CDR3 reads CASGDQPQHF. CDR3 sequence (DNA): TGTGCCAGCGGAGATCAGCCCCAGCATTTT.

The chain joins TRBV13 to TRBJ2-1; D not resolved. Trimming cost V 3 bases and J 9 bases, with 18 bases left between them. The CDR3 covers 15 residues. The germline gives CDR1 PRHDT, CDR2 FYEKMQ (reference sequence). CDR3 sequence: CASSFSRALSGEQFF. The CDR3, as DNA: TGTGCCAGCAGCTTTTCCCGGGCCCTATCAGGTGAGCAGTTCTTC.

This clone was seen only a few times. The chain carries TRBV4-3 and TRBJ1-5; D perhaps matches TRBD1 (6 bases). The CDR3 loop spans 15 amino acids. The germline V and J ends were trimmed by 1 base and 1 base, with 8 bases remaining between them. CDR1 and CDR2 from the germline V gene are LGHNA and YSLEER. CDR3 in amino acids: CASSQVQGSNQPQHF. In DNA form, the CDR3 reads TGCGCCAGCAGCCAAGTACAGGGAAGCAATCAGCCCCAGCATTTT.

The chain has TRBV30 and TRBJ1-1; D uncertain. This CDR3 spans 15 amino acids. Looked up from germline, CDR1 is GTSNPN and CDR2 is SVGIG (reference sequence). The V end lost 4 bases, the J end lost 0 bases, and 15 bases lay between the germline ends. CDR3 coding DNA: TGTGCCTGGATATCAAACACGTACATGAACACTGAAGCTTTCTTT. The encoded protein is CAWISNTYMNTEAFF. Complete variable domain (other parts from reference TRBV30 and TRBJ1-1): SQTIHQWPATLVQPVGSPLSLECTVEGTSNPNLYWYRQAAGRGLQLLFYSVGIGQISSEVPQNLSASRPQDRQFILSSKKLLLSDSGFYLCAWISNTYMNTEAFFGQGTRLTVV.

The V gene is TRBV15, the J gene TRBJ1-4, with a weak D call TRBD1 (6 bases). V shed 5 bases and J shed 3 bases, with 13 bases lying between them. Per germline, CDR1 LNHNV and CDR2 YYDKDF (reference sequence). The CDR3 spans 15 residues. The CDR3 region has the DNA TGTGCCACCAGCGGCCGAGGGGGGGCTAATGAAAAACTGTTTTTT. This encodes CATSGRGGANEKLFF.

The chain combines TRBV7-6 with TRBJ2-1; 7 positions match TRBD1. Germline CDR1 and CDR2: SGHVS and FNYEAQ. The V gene end was trimmed by 10 bases and the J gene end by 3 bases; junction bases not matched to a gene: 9. The CDR3 length is 14 residues. The CDR3 DNA sequence: TGTGCCAACTACAGGGGCAGGAACTACAATGAGCAGTTCTTC. Translated: CANYRGRNYNEQFF. Combining the CDR3 with reference TRBV7-6 and TRBJ2-1 gives the whole variable domain GAGVSQSPRYKVTKRGQDVALRCDPISGHVSLYWYRQALGQGPEFLTYFNYEAQQDKSGLPNDRFSAERPEGSISTLTIQRTEQRDSAMYRCANYRGRNYNEQFFGPGTRLTVL.

As to this clone: The sample carries other DNA sequences with the same CDR3. The rearrangement joins TRBV20-1 to TRBJ2-7; perhaps TRBD1 as D (5 bases). Between the trimmed V and J ends, which lost 6 bases and 3 bases, there was a span of 9 bases. Germline V gene data show CDR1 as DFQATT and CDR2 as SNEGSKA (reference sequence). This CDR3 spans 11 amino acids. CDR3 in DNA: TGCAGTGCGCGTCAGGGCTACGAGCAGTACTTC. This encodes CSARQGYEQYF.

This chain joins TRBV9 and TRBJ2-3; 10 nucleotides align to TRBD2. CDR1 is SGDLS, CDR2 YYNGEE, per germline. The ends lost 0 bases at V and 0 bases at J; junction bases unmatched: 4. This CDR3 has 17 residues. CDR3 coding DNA: TGTGCCAGCAGCGTAGAGTCAGCGGGGGGGAGCACAGATACGCAGTATTTT. This codes for CASSVESAGGSTDTQYF. The whole variable domain, filled in from reference TRBV9 and TRBJ2-3, reads DSGVTQTPKHLITATGQRVTLRCSPRSGDLSVYWYQQSLDQGLQFLIQYYNGEERAKGNILERFSAQQFPDLHSELNLSSLELGDSALYFCASSVESAGGSTDTQYFGPGTRLTVL.

The V call is TRBV19, the J call TRBJ2-2; 8 nucleotides line up with TRBD1. CDR3 length: 16 amino acids. Germline assignment: CDR1 LNHDA and CDR2 SQIVND (reference sequence). Unmatched junction bases numbered 3, after V lost 3 bases and J lost 0 bases. CDR3 protein: CASSIWGQANTGELFF. CDR3 bases: TGTGCCAGTAGTATTTGGGGACAGGCGAACACCGGGGAGCTGTTTTTT.

CDR3 sequence reads: CASSPIDGTTEAFF. In DNA, the CDR3 is TGTGCCAGCTCACCAATCGACGGGACCACTGAAGCTTTCTTT. This chain uses TRBV18 with TRBJ1-1; D might be TRBD1 (5 bases). Trimming shortened V by 2 bases and J by 4 bases, and 11 bases separated the two germline ends. Germline loops: CDR1 KGHSH, CDR2 LQKENI. This CDR3 spans 14 amino acids.

The chain links TRBV6-1 to TRBJ1-6; no reliable D call. The CDR3 consists of 15 residues. Trimming took 3 bases from V and 4 from J, leaving 10 bases between them. The germline V gene encodes CDR1 MNHNS and CDR2 SASEGT. CDR3 loop: CASSDPRRYNSPLHF. CDR3 DNA sequence: TGTGCCAGCAGTGACCCCCGGAGATATAATTCACCCCTCCACTTT.

This clone was seen more than once but under ten times. J is TRBJ1-4 and V is TRBV5-8; TRBD1 aligns across 7 bases. Trimming at V came to 3 bases and at J to 8 bases, leaving 10 bases not matched to a gene. The germline V gene has CDR1 SGHTS and CDR2 YDEGEE. The CDR3 has 15 amino acids. The CDR3 reads CASSSTDRVNEKLFF. The CDR3 region has the DNA TGTGCCAGCAGCTCTACCGACAGGGTGAACGAAAAACTGTTTTTT.

CDR3 bases: TGTGCCAGCAGTCTCTTGATGGGACAGGGGGCTGGCTACACCTTC. This translates into CASSLLMGQGAGYTF. The chain carries TRBV27 and TRBJ1-2, with 12 bases aligning to TRBD1. V shed 5 bases, J shed 7 bases, and the junction held 8 bases outside the gene matches. This CDR3 contains 15 residues. From germline, CDR1 is MNHEY and CDR2 SMNVEV (reference sequence).

The rearrangement links TRBV7-2 to TRBJ1-5; D possibly corresponds to TRBD1 (6 bases). There are 15 residues in the CDR3. The germline V gene encodes CDR1 SGHTA and CDR2 FQGNSA. The germline V and J ends were trimmed by 5 bases and 2 bases, with 13 bases remaining between them. CDR3 sequence reads: CASSPQGTGNQPQHF. The CDR3 DNA reads TGTGCCAGCAGCCCCCAGGGGACGGGCAATCAGCCCCAGCATTTT. The whole variable domain, remainder taken from reference TRBV7-2 and TRBJ1-5, is GAGVSQSPSNKVTEKGKDVELRCDPISGHTALYWYRQSLGQGLEFLIYFQGNSAPDKSGLPSDRFSAERTGGSVSTLTIQRTQQEDSAVYLCASSPQGTGNQPQHFGDGTRLSIL.

The rearrangement joins TRBV5-1 to TRBJ2-2; 8 bases align to TRBD1. The junction had 5 bases not matched to a gene; V was cut back by 1 base and J by 3 bases. This CDR3 has 16 residues. Germline-derived CDR1 and CDR2 are SGHRS and YFSETQ. CDR3 sequence (DNA): TGCGCCAGCAGCTTGCCGCAGGGGGCCGACACCGGGGAGCTGTTTTTT. It yields the protein CASSLPQGADTGELFF.

This sequence joins TRBV18 and TRBJ1-4; no clear D. The CDR3 is made up of 16 amino acids. CDR1 and CDR2 from the germline V gene are KGHSH and LQKENI. Trimming took off 5 bases at V and 8 bases at J, with 21 bases between the two ends. The CDR3 sequence is CASSRSTGKFGEKLFF. The CDR3 nucleotides read TGTGCCAGCTCAAGGAGTACGGGGAAATTTGGAGAAAAACTGTTTTTT. The full variable domain, its missing parts supplied by reference TRBV18 and TRBJ1-4, is NAGVMQNPRHLVRRRGQEARLRCSPMKGHSHVYWYRQLPEEGLKFMVYLQKENIIDESGMPKERFSAEFPKEGPSILRIQQVVRGDSAAYFCASSRSTGKFGEKLFFGSGTQLSVL.

This clone was seen more than once but under ten times. This chain joins TRBV9 and TRBJ1-2; D is undetermined. This CDR3 contains 14 residues. Per the germline V gene, CDR1 is SGDLS and CDR2 is YYNGEE. V shed 0 bases and J shed 0 bases, with 6 bases lying between them. DNA of the CDR3: TGTGCCAGCAGCGTAGGGCCAGCTAACTATGGCTACACCTTC. It yields the protein CASSVGPANYGYTF.

The chain employs TRBV15 and TRBJ2-3; no clear D gene. Germline CDR1 is LNHNV and CDR2 is YYDKDF (reference sequence). V lost 2 bases to trimming and J lost 4 bases, with 10 bases between them. The length of the CDR3 is 14 residues. CDR3: CATSRSYPADTQYF. CDR3 coding DNA: TGTGCCACCAGCAGATCGTATCCGGCAGATACGCAGTATTTT. Variable domain in full (rest from reference TRBV15 and TRBJ2-3): DAMVIQNPRYQVTQFGKPVTLSCSQTLNHNVMYWYQQKSSQAPKLLFHYYDKDFNNEADTPDNFQSRRPNTSFCFLDIRSPGLGDTAMYLCATSRSYPADTQYFGPGTRLTVL.

The chain couples TRBV4-2 to TRBJ1-2, with D maybe TRBD1 (5 bases). Germline V gene data show CDR1 as LGHNA and CDR2 as YNFKEQ. This CDR3 has 15 amino acids. Trimming took 1 base from V and 8 from J, leaving 17 bases between them. CDR3 nucleotide sequence: TGTGCCAGCAGCCAAGTTCCGGGCCAGGGTAACGGCTACACCTTC. Translated, it gives CASSQVPGQGNGYTF.

V is TRBV5-1 and J is TRBJ1-3, with D possibly being TRBD1 (6 bases). Trimming pared 7 bases from V and 0 bases from J, leaving 14 bases between. The germline CDR1 and CDR2 sequences are SGHRS and YFSETQ. The CDR3 loop spans 15 amino acids. CDR3 in amino acids: CASSTDRASGNTIYF. In DNA form, the CDR3 reads TGCGCCAGCTCCACGGACAGAGCCTCTGGAAACACCATATATTTT.

V gene TRBV5-4 combines with J gene TRBJ2-3; D may match TRBD1 or TRBD2 (5 bases each). The CDR3 covers 15 residues. CDR1 and CDR2 (germline): SGHNT, YYREEE (reference sequence). V was clipped by 1 base and J by 6 bases, with 15 bases between them. CDR3 residues: CASSLPDGALDTQYF. The CDR3 DNA is TGTGCCAGCAGCTTGCCAGACGGGGCCTTGGATACGCAGTATTTT.